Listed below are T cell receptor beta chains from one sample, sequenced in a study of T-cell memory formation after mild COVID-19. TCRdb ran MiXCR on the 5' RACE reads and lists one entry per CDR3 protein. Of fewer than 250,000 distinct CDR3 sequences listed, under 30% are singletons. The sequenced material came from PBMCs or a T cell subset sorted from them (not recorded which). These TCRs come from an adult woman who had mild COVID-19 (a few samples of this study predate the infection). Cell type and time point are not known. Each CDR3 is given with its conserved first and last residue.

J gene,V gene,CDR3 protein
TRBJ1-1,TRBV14,CASSQDSYISAFF
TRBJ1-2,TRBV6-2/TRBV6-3,CASSSVLNYGYTF
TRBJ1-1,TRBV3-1,CASSHMGPVTEAFF
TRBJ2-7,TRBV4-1,CASSTRQDKAYEQYF
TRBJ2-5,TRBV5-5,CASSWGQGDKETQYF
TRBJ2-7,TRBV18,CASSPQDPGAPIAYEQYF
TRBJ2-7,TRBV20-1,CSATGSSYEQYF
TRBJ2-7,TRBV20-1,CSAGTSGRSYEQYF
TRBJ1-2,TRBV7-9,CASSKADRAYGYTF
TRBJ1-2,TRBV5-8,CASSLAGYTF
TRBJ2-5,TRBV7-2,CASSPRRGLQETQYF
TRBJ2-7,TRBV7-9,CASTIAGSEYEQYF
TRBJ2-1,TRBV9,CASSVPGTSGYNEQFF
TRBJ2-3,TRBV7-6,CASSLSGGRLDTQYF
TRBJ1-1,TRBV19,CASTQGLGRAEAFF
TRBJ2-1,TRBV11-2,CASSFYDRDRTFF
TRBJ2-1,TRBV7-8,CASSLASTGGSITYNEQFF
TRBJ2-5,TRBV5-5,CASSSIPGQEETQYF
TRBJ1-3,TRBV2,CASSATRSGNTIYF
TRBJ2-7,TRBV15,CATKLGSEPYEQYF
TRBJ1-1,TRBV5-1,CASSLAPGQGTEAFF
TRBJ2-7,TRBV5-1,CASSLARNSYEQYF
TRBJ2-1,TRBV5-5,CASSFIANNEQFF
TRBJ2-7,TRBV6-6,CASSSTGGAGEQYF
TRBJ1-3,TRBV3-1,CASANMVHSGNTIYF
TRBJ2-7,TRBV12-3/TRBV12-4,CASRYRSHSYEQYF
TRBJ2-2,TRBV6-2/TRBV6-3,CASNAPTGGWNTGELFF
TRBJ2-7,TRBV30,CAWSPQLEGGEQYF
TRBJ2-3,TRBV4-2,CASSQWTSGGADTQYF
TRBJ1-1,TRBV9,CASSTGGGPFEAFF
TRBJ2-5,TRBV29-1,CSVEISEPVQETQYF
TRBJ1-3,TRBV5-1,CASSLADSRGNTIYF
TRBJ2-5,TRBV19,CASKDRARETQYF
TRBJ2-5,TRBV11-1,CASSYGSHQETQYF
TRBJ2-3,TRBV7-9,CASSSGDYSDTQYF
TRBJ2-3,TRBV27,CASSLSRGPTDTQYF
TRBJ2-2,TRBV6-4,CASSVGETGELFF
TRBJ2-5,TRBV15,CATSPRGQPQETQYF
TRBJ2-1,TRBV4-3,CASSQELHLEQFF
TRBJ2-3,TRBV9,CASSVGTSSTDTQYF
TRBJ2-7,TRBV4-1,CASSPPGTGAYEQYF
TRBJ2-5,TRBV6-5,CASSRRGYQETQYF
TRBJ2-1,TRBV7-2,CASSLEYGTSGYNEQFF
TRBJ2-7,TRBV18,CASSPRRDYEQYF
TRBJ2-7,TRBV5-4,CASSFPLPGSQYEQYF
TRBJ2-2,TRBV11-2,CASSTRDRGPTGELFF
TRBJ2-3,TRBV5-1,CASSLIGPDTQYF
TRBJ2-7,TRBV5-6,CASSFGTATSHEQYF
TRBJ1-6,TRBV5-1,CASSLARQLNSPLHF
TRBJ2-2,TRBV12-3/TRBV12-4,CASVLRTGTGPGELFF
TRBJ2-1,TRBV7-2,CATRTGEKNEQFF
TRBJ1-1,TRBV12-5,CASGLDGNTEAFF
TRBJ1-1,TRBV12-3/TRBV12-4,CASSARGGGTEAFF
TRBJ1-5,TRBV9,CASSEAVSYNQPQHF
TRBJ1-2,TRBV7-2,CASSPGQSGGYTF
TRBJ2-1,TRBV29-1,CSVEGRQGGEQFF
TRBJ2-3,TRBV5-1,CASSSPRASSRTDTQYF